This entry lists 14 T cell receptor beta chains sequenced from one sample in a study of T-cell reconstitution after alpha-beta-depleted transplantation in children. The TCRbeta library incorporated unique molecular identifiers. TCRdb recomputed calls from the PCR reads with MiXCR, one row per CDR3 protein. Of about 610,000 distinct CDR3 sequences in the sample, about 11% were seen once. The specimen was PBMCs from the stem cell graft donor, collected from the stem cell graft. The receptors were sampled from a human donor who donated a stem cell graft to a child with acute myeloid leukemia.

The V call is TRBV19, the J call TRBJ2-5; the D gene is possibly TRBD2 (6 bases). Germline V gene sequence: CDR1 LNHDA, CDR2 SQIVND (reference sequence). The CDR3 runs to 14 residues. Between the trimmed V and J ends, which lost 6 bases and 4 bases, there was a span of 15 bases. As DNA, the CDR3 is TGTGCCAGTAGAAGGTCGGCGGAGGGAGAGACCCAGTACTTC. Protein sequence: CASRRSAEGETQYF.

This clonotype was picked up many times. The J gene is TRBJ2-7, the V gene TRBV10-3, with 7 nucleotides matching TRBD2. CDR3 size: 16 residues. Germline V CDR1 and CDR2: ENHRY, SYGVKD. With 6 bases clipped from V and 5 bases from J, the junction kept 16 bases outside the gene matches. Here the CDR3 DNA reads TGTGCCATCAGCACCTCCGACCCGGGAGGAGGTAACGAGCAGTACTTC. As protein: CAISTSDPGGGNEQYF.

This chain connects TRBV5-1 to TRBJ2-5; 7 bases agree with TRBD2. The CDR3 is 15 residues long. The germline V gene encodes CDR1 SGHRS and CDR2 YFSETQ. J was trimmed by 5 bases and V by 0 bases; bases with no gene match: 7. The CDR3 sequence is CASSLAASGGETQYF. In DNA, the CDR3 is TGCGCCAGCAGCTTGGCCGCTAGCGGAGGGGAGACCCAGTACTTC. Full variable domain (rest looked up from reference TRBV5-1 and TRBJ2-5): KAGVTQTPRYLIKTRGQQVTLSCSPISGHRSVSWYQQTPGQGLQFLFEYFSETQRNKGNFPGRFSGRQFSNSRSEMNVSTLELGDSALYLCASSLAASGGETQYFGPGTRLLVL.

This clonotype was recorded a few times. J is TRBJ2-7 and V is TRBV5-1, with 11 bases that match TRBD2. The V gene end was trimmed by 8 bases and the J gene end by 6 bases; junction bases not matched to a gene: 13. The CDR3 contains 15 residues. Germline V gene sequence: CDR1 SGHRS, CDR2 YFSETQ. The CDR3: CASRTPGTSGSEQYF. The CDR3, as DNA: TGCGCCAGTAGGACCCCCGGGACTAGCGGATCCGAGCAGTACTTC.

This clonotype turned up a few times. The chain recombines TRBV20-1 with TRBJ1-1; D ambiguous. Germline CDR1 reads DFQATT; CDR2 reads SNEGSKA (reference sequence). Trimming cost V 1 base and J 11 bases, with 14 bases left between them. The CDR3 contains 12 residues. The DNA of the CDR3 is TGCAGTGCTAGAGTAGAGAATTTAGAGGCTTTCTTT. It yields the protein CSARVENLEAFF.

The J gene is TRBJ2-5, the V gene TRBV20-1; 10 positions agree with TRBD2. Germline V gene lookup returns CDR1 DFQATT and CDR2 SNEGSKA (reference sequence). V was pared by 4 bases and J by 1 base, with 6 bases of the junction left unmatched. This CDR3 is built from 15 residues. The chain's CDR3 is CSAIAGGVPQETQYF. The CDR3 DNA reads TGCAGTGCTATAGCGGGAGGCGTCCCCCAAGAGACCCAGTACTTC.

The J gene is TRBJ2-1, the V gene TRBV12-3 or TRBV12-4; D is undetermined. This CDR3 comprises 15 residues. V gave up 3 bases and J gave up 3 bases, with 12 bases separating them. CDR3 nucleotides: TGTGCCAGCAGTTTGGGCTCTTCCCACTACAATGAGCAGTTCTTC. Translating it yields CASSLGSSHYNEQFF.

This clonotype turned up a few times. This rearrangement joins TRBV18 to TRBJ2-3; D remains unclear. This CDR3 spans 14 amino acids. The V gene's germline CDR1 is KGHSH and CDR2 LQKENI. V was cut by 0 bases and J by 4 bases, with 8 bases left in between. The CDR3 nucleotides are TGTGCCAGCTCACCACCCGAGACCCCAGATACGCAGTATTTT. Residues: CASSPPETPDTQYF.

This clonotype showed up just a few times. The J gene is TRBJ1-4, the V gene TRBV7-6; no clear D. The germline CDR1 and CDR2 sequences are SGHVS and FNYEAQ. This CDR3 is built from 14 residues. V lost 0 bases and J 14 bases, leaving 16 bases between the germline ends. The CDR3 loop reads CASSLAEVEGRLFF. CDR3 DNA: TGTGCCAGCAGCTTAGCGGAGGTTGAGGGAAGGCTGTTTTTT.

CDR3: CASSHPGQGAGSYNEQFF. CDR3 DNA: TGTGCCAGCAGCCACCCCGGACAGGGGGCAGGCTCCTACAATGAGCAGTTCTTC. This sequence joins TRBV4-2 and TRBJ2-1; 11 bases fit TRBD1. This CDR3 comprises 18 residues. Germline V lookup: CDR1 LGHNA, CDR2 YNFKEQ. Losses at the gene ends were 3 bases for V and 0 bases for J; bases not matched to a gene: 7.

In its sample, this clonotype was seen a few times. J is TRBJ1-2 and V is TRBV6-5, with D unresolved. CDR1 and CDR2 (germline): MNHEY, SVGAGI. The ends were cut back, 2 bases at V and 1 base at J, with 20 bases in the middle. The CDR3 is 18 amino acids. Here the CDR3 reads CASSYLAISSGNNYGYTF. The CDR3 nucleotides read TGTGCCAGCAGTTACCTGGCGATCTCATCGGGTAATAACTATGGCTACACCTTC.

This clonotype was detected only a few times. CDR3 region: CASSPLPTQETQYF. The CDR3 nucleotides are TGTGCCAGCTCACCACTTCCGACCCAAGAGACCCAGTACTTC. The V gene is TRBV18, the J gene TRBJ2-5; D call uncertain. Trimming pared 1 base from V and 1 base from J, leaving 7 bases between. CDR1 KGHSH and CDR2 LQKENI come from the germline V gene. The CDR3 is 14 amino acids. Based on the CDR3 plus reference TRBV18 and TRBJ2-5, the full variable domain is NAGVMQNPRHLVRRRGQEARLRCSPMKGHSHVYWYRQLPEEGLKFMVYLQKENIIDESGMPKERFSAEFPKEGPSILRIQQVVRGDSAAYFCASSPLPTQETQYFGPGTRLLVL.

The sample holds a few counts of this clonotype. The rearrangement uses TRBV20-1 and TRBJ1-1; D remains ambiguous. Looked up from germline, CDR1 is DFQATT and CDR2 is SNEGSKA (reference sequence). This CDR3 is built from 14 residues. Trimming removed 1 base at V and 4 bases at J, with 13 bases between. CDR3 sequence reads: CSARALRVVTEAFF. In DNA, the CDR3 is TGCAGTGCTAGAGCGTTGCGGGTTGTCACTGAAGCTTTCTTT.

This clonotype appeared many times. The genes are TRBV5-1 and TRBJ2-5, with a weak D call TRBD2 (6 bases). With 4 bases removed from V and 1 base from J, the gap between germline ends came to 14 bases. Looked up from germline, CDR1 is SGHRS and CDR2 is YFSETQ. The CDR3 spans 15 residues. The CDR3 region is CASSAWTNLQETQYF. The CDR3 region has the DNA TGCGCCAGCAGCGCCTGGACTAACCTCCAAGAGACCCAGTACTTC.